This is a list of T cell receptor beta chains from one sample in a study of T cells in Graves' hyperthyroidism and ophthalmopathy. Each CDR3 protein is one row after TCRdb ran MiXCR on the multiplex PCR reads. Of around 350,000 distinct CDR3 sequences in the sample, about a fifth were seen once. The sample comprised blood. The receptor source for this set is a woman aged 18 to 35 with Graves' hyperthyroidism. Both conserved end residues are part of each CDR3. A D gene is named only where the DNA matches it firmly. Rows give clone size only sometimes, using once, few, many, or a class for an expanded clone.

many	TRBV29-1	TRBD1	TRBJ1-1	CSVDLTGGGTEAFF	TGCAGCGTCGATCTAACAGGGGGCGGAACTGAAGCTTTCTTT
few	TRBV5-1	NA	TRBJ2-5	CASSWWGAEETQYF	TGCGCCAGCAGCTGGTGGGGGGCGGAAGAGACCCAGTACTTC
few	TRBV19	NA	TRBJ1-6	CASRISGAPLHF	TGTGCCAGTAGGATATCAGGGGCACCCCTCCACTTT
many	TRBV2	NA	TRBJ1-5	CASSAVGRSNQPQHF	TGTGCCAGCAGTGCTGTGGGGAGGAGCAATCAGCCCCAGCATTTT
NA	TRBV3-1	NA	TRBJ2-7	CASSQAVTHYEQYF	TGTGCCAGCAGCCAAGCGGTGACACACTACGAGCAGTACTTC
many	TRBV6-1	NA	TRBJ2-5	CASTSPEGGSKETQYF	TGTGCCAGCACCTCTCCGGAGGGGGGAAGTAAGGAGACCCAGTACTTC
many	TRBV10-3	NA	TRBJ1-2	CAILQGVDYGYTF	TGTGCCATCCTCCAGGGTGTCGACTATGGCTACACCTTC
NA	TRBV27	TRBD2	TRBJ2-7	CAGSLTSGGSYEQYF	TGTGCCGGCAGTTTAACTAGCGGGGGTTCCTACGAGCAGTACTTC
many	TRBV6-2/TRBV6-3	TRBD1	TRBJ2-7	CASRPGGTGKYEQYF	TGTGCCAGCAGACCCGGTGGGACAGGGAAATACGAGCAGTACTTC
many	TRBV29-1	NA	TRBJ1-2	CSVPGQGFYGYTF	TGCAGCGTTCCGGGGCAGGGGTTCTATGGCTACACCTTC
many	TRBV5-1	TRBD1	TRBJ2-7	CASSLDLRDRGSEQYF	TGCGCCAGCAGCTTAGATCTCCGGGACAGGGGGTCCGAGCAGTACTTC
many	TRBV11-2	NA	TRBJ2-6	CASSLTGYSGANVLTF	TGTGCCAGCAGCTTGACAGGCTACTCTGGGGCCAACGTCCTGACTTTC
many	TRBV5-1	NA	TRBJ1-2	CASSLAVQYGYTF	TGCGCCAGCAGCTTGGCGGTGCAGTATGGCTACACCTTC
NA	TRBV14	TRBD1	TRBJ1-1	CASSPRTGALNTEAFF	TGTGCCAGCAGCCCTAGGACAGGGGCGCTGAACACTGAAGCTTTCTTT
NA	TRBV11-2	NA	TRBJ2-5	CASSLLDETQYF	TGTGCCAGCAGCTTACTAGACGAGACCCAGTACTTC
many	TRBV7-2	NA	TRBJ2-5	CASSLVLETQYF	TGTGCCAGCAGCTTAGTTTTGGAGACCCAGTACTTC
NA	TRBV10-1	TRBD1	TRBJ1-5	CASSPYRQGGVDSNQPQHF	TGCGCCAGCAGTCCCTACCGACAGGGTGGAGTTGATAGCAATCAGCCCCAGCATTTT